This T cell receptor beta chain was sequenced during a study of monozygotic twins with inflammatory bowel disease. Study results and limitations: Some repertoire variability may stem from patients' differing immunosuppressive treatments.

Using TCRalpha and TCRbeta cDNA, the researchers carried out two nested PCRs that lasted 16 and 9 cycles. TCRdb reanalyzed the 5' RACE reads, giving one entry per CDR3 protein sequence and no DNA. The sample totals roughly 300,000 distinct CDR3 sequences; its top ten clones hold 5.6%. The draw for each donor consisted of a single 2.5 ml blood sample. The CDR3 totals 15 residues. In germline, CDR1 is SGHTA, CDR2 FQGNSA. Note on this clonotype: Its antigen is still unknown.

This TCR was recovered from a human donor with ulcerative colitis or Crohn's disease, or a healthy co-twin of an affected twin (not recorded which). The rearrangement uses TRBV7-2 and TRBJ2-7; the TCRdb call, TRBD1, lacks DNA for checking. The sample consisted of blood. The CDR3 reads CASRLDRTSSYEQYF.